The 14 T cell receptor beta chains given below trace back to one sample, sequenced in a study of a mutant IDH1 vaccine in newly diagnosed glioma. This table comes from immunoSEQ multiplex PCR, and its TCRdb copy is limited to in-frame clones, with some not included. The sample lists tens of thousands of clones; 83% were seen once. These TCRs are of unknown antigen specificity. Time point defined: week 47, end of study. The vaccine gave 300 ug of a 20-mer mutant IDH1 peptide subcutaneously per dose. Sample: PBMCs, taken from a glioma patient whose treatment included an IDH1 peptide vaccine. Receptors originate from a man in his thirties or forties with glioma.

This clone was seen just once. The chain employs TRBV9 and TRBJ1-6; 7 bases align to TRBD1. Germline values: CDR1 SGDLS, CDR2 YYNGEE. The CDR3 has 14 residues. The J segment lost 11 bases and the V segment lost 3 bases, leaving 8 bases of the junction unmatched. The CDR3 DNA reads TGTGCCAGCAGCGGGGGACAGACGACTGCACCCCTCCACTTT. Translation gives CASSGGQTTAPLHF.

The chain uses TRBV19 and TRBJ1-1, with D unresolved. This CDR3 is built from 15 residues. With 6 bases removed from V and 0 bases from J, the gap between germline ends came to 14 bases. Germline CDR1 and CDR2: LNHDA and SQIVND (reference sequence). CDR3: CASSPHADLNTEAFF. CDR3 nucleotides: TGTGCCAGTAGCCCCCATGCAGACTTGAACACTGAAGCTTTCTTT.

This clone was counted between two and nine times. The chain joins TRBV13 to TRBJ1-5; no clear D gene. V was pared by 5 bases and J by 7 bases, with 15 bases between. The CDR3 loop spans 14 amino acids. The V gene's germline CDR1 is PRHDT and CDR2 FYEKMQ (reference sequence). CDR3 DNA sequence: TGTGCCAGCAGCCAACACTATTCGGGACAGCCCCAGCATTTT. Translated, it gives CASSQHYSGQPQHF.

This rearrangement joins TRBV11-2 to TRBJ1-2, with D hard to call. The V gene lost 6 bases and the J gene lost 1 base, with 15 bases spanning the gap. The CDR3 is 15 residues long. The germline V gene has CDR1 SGHAT and CDR2 FQNNGV. This chain's CDR3 is CASSRRADNNYGYTF. In DNA, the CDR3 is TGTGCCAGCAGTCGAAGGGCGGATAATAACTATGGCTACACCTTC.

This chain uses TRBV27 with TRBJ1-5; possibly TRBD1 for D (6 bases). This CDR3 region has 14 residues. The germline V gene encodes CDR1 MNHEY and CDR2 SMNVEV (reference sequence). The V gene lost 5 bases and the J gene lost 4 bases, with 12 bases spanning the gap. The CDR3 sequence: CASSVAGTNQPQHF. The CDR3 region has the DNA TGTGCCAGCAGTGTCGCCGGGACAAATCAGCCCCAGCATTTT.

This clone was observed a few times. This chain's CDR3 is CASSLQGGIDGYTF. The CDR3 DNA reads TGCGCCAGCAGCTTGCAAGGGGGGATTGATGGCTACACCTTC. The rearrangement joins TRBV5-1 to TRBJ1-2; tentatively, D is TRBD1 (6 bases). Trimming took off 1 base at V and 6 bases at J, with 13 bases between the two ends. The CDR3 totals 14 residues. Germline CDR1 SGHRS, CDR2 YFSETQ.

This chain uses TRBV7-9 with TRBJ1-3, with a tentative D call TRBD1 (5 bases). The CDR3 consists of 14 residues. The germline CDR1 and CDR2 sequences are SEHNR and FQNEAQ (reference sequence). V lost 5 bases and J lost 6, with 14 bases in between. CDR3 sequence: CASSRRDAVNTIYF. DNA of the CDR3: TGTGCCAGCAGCCGACGGGACGCCGTAAACACCATATATTTT.

The rearrangement links TRBV11-3 to TRBJ1-1; D unresolved. The CDR3 totals 13 residues. Germline CDR1 is SGHNT and CDR2 is YENEEA. V shed 2 bases and J shed 4 bases, with 8 bases lying between them. The CDR3 loop reads CASSLYRGTEAFF. As DNA, the CDR3 is TGTGCCAGCAGCTTATATCGGGGCACTGAAGCTTTCTTT.

In this sample, this clone turned up once. CDR3 coding DNA: TGTGCCTGGAGTGAAAACAAGGGGGGCTACACCTTC. Its translation is CAWSENKGGYTF. The rearrangement joins TRBV30 to TRBJ1-2; D is possibly TRBD1 (5 bases). Germline V lookup: CDR1 GTSNPN, CDR2 SVGIG (reference sequence). The ends were cut back, 1 base at V and 8 bases at J, with 11 bases in the middle. The CDR3 runs to 12 residues. Filled out from reference TRBV30 and TRBJ1-2, the complete variable domain reads SQTIHQWPATLVQPVGSPLSLECTVEGTSNPNLYWYRQAAGRGLQLLFYSVGIGQISSEVPQNLSASRPQDRQFILSSKKLLLSDSGFYLCAWSENKGGYTFGSGTRLTVV.

The rearrangement uses TRBV10-3 and TRBJ1-3; no reliable D call. V shed 4 bases and J shed 0 bases, with 7 bases lying between them. The CDR3 covers 14 residues. Germline CDR1 reads ENHRY; CDR2 reads SYGVKD. The CDR3 loop reads CAISGTVSGNTIYF. The CDR3, as DNA: TGTGCCATCAGTGGGACCGTCTCTGGAAACACCATATATTTT.

The chain recombines TRBV7-9 with TRBJ2-7, with 7 bases matching TRBD1. Losses at the gene ends were 5 bases for V and 3 bases for J; bases not matched to a gene: 10. CDR3 length: 15 amino acids. The germline CDR1 and CDR2 sequences are SEHNR and FQNEAQ (reference sequence). The CDR3 sequence is CASSRKTGTDYEQYF. The CDR3 DNA is TGTGCCAGCAGCCGAAAGACAGGGACGGACTACGAGCAGTACTTC. Using reference TRBV7-9 and TRBJ2-7 for the parts outside the CDR3, the full variable domain is DTGVSQNPRHKITKRGQNVTFRCDPISEHNRLYWYRQTLGQGPEFLTYFQNEAQLEKSRLLSDRFSAERPKGSFSTLEIQRTEQGDSAMYLCASSRKTGTDYEQYFGPGTRLTVT.

CDR3 region: CSVEEPGLWGYTF. In DNA, the CDR3 is TGCAGCGTTGAAGAGCCGGGACTGTGGGGCTACACCTTC. The chain uses TRBV29-1 and TRBJ1-2, with D tentatively TRBD1 (5 bases). CDR3 length: 13 residues. V gave up 0 bases and J gave up 8 bases, with 13 bases separating them. Germline CDR1 is SQVTM and CDR2 is ANQGSEA. Complete variable domain (other parts from reference TRBV29-1 and TRBJ1-2): SAVISQKPSRDICQRGTSLTIQCQVDSQVTMMFWYRQQPGQSLTLIATANQGSEATYESGFVIDKFPISRPNLTFSTLTVSNMSPEDSSIYLCSVEEPGLWGYTFGSGTRLTVV.

This chain links TRBV9 with TRBJ2-7, with D tentatively TRBD1 (6 bases). There are 11 residues in the CDR3. Germline V gene sequence: CDR1 SGDLS, CDR2 YYNGEE. The ends were cut back, 3 bases at V and 6 bases at J, with 7 bases in the middle. CDR3 residues: CASSEGGEQYF. The CDR3 nucleotides are TGTGCCAGCAGCGAAGGGGGCGAGCAGTACTTC.

The chain carries TRBV27 and TRBJ1-6, with unresolved D. Trimming shortened V by 5 bases and J by 7 bases, and 12 bases separated the two germline ends. This CDR3 comprises 14 residues. The germline V gene has CDR1 MNHEY and CDR2 SMNVEV (reference sequence). The CDR3 is CASSPGPGNSPLHF. In DNA form, the CDR3 reads TGTGCCAGCAGTCCGGGCCCGGGGAATTCACCCCTCCACTTT.